This T cell receptor beta chain was captured by sequencing in a study of blood T cell repertoires in COVID-19. Study-wide context: Samples taken during acute and convalescent COVID-19 were collected in the United States, Italy and Spain. PBMCs, B-cell-depleted T cells, or T cells were the source of the cDNA or gDNA that made up the material.

Authors' data handling: Estimated nucleated cell counts came from reference gene primer amplification. Sequencing used immunoSEQ multiplex PCR; TCRdb keeps in-frame clones, though not all of them. V, J and clone size were drawn from that table, and D and trimming were deduced from the DNA. The sample contains under 250,000 clones, around 83% of which appear only once. Sequencing used peripheral blood. The receptor was isolated from a man in his forties with active or convalescent COVID-19.

The CDR3 DNA reads as TGTGCCGGCGCTAAGGGAGCTAACTATGGCTACACCTTC. As protein: CAGAKGANYGYTF. This sequence joins TRBV10-3 and TRBJ1-2; D is unclear. CDR1 is ENHRY, CDR2 SYGVKD, per germline. The V and J ends lost 11 bases and 0 bases respectively, with 13 bases between them. The CDR3 is 13 amino acids.